The T cell receptor beta chain under discussion was sequenced for a study of CD8 T cells in Susac syndrome. CDR3 length: 12 amino acids. Germline lookup yields CDR1 DFQATT and CDR2 SNEGSKA (reference sequence). RNA was extracted with the RNeasy kit, and a quantity of roughly 0.5 to 1 ug was reverse transcribed using random hexamers. TCRdb processed the immunoSEQ multiplex PCR reads anew with MiXCR; each CDR3 protein has one entry. The sample consists of 200,000 or so distinct CDR3 sequences, about 95% of them appearing once. Sequencing input: CD4+ T cells from PBMCs. J is TRBJ1-4 and V is TRBV20-1, with unresolved D. This clonotype was obtained from a human donor with multiple sclerosis. Here the CDR3 DNA reads TGCAGCAACGGGAGCAAGAATGAAAAACTGTTTTTT. Residues: CSNGSKNEKLFF.